The T cell receptor (beta chain) under discussion was sequenced for a study of blood T cell repertoires in COVID-19. About the study: COVID-19 samples, acute and convalescent, were from the United States, Italy and Spain.

Seattle patient enrollment occurred during active infection, with longitudinal follow-up thereafter. V was cut by 1 base and J by 7 bases, with 11 bases left in between. The CDR3 extends over 14 amino acids. The V gene's germline CDR1 is SGHNT and CDR2 YYREEE (reference sequence). The repertoire was sequenced with immunoSEQ multiplex PCR; TCRdb's copy has only in-frame clones and lacks some. The sample has tens of thousands of clones; about four fifths are singletons. Sequencing input: peripheral blood. This chain uses TRBV5-4 with TRBJ2-2; TRBD1 is a possible D gene (6 bases). This TCR came from a man between 65 and 85 years old with COVID-19, enrolled during active disease. The CDR3 is CASSLTQGIGELFF. For the CDR3, the DNA is TGTGCCAGCAGCTTGACCCAGGGGATCGGGGAGCTGTTTTTT.